This T cell receptor beta chain comes out of a study of OX40 agonist ivuxolimab in advanced cancers. At the level of the study: It was permissible to have had prior anti-PD-1, anti-PD-L1 or anti-CTLA-4 therapy, and around 40% had some.

The J segment lost 2 bases and the V segment lost 6 bases, leaving 6 bases of the junction unmatched. Germline assignment: CDR1 SQVTM and CDR2 ANQGSEA. CDR3 length: 14 amino acids. Clones were read by immunoSEQ multiplex PCR, and TCRdb kept only the in-frame ones, dropping some. The sample consists of roughly 22,000 clones, roughly 90% of them appearing once. This chain connects TRBV29-1 to TRBJ2-3; 9 nucleotides match TRBD2. This clonotype was sampled from an adult with an advanced solid tumor such as melanoma, head and neck, liver or kidney cancer. The sequenced sample was CD4+ or CD8+ T cells sorted from blood, obtained in a trial of the OX40 agonist ivuxolimab. The CDR3 DNA reads TGCAGCGTGTCGACTAGCGGCCCCACAGATACGCAGTATTTT. As protein: CSVSTSGPTDTQYF.